This record concerns one T cell receptor beta chain sequence. The target antigen is unknown. The entry originates in a study of cytotoxic CD8 clonotypes in ibrutinib-treated CLL. As for the study in general: Sequencing produced an average of roughly 280,000 productive templates and under 95,000 productive rearrangements per sample. Regarding the study as a whole: The study found public clonotypes uncommon, contracting or stable on treatment. Increased clonality at ibrutinib response gave way to a return toward baseline at progression.

The CDR3 length is 15 residues. CDR1 is SGHRS and CDR2 is YFSETQ in the germline V gene. V was pared by 0 bases and J by 1 base, with 10 bases between. The intended depth for sequencing was 1 in 200,000 to 1 in 1 million T cells. The table came from immunoSEQ multiplex PCR; TCRdb's copy has only in-frame clones and leaves some out. The profile shows around 20,000 clones, 65% to 75% of them singletons. The clonotype was recovered from a human donor with chronic lymphocytic leukemia. The V gene is TRBV5-1, the J gene TRBJ1-1; maybe TRBD1 (5 bases). Source: PBMCs, taken after 24 months of ibrutinib treatment. The chain's CDR3 is CASSLEAGWNTEAFF. The DNA for the CDR3 is TGCGCCAGCAGCTTGGAGGCAGGGTGGAACACTGAAGCTTTCTTT. Full variable domain (missing parts from reference TRBV5-1 and TRBJ1-1): KAGVTQTPRYLIKTRGQQVTLSCSPISGHRSVSWYQQTPGQGLQFLFEYFSETQRNKGNFPGRFSGRQFSNSRSEMNVSTLELGDSALYLCASSLEAGWNTEAFFGQGTRLTVV.